A single sample is the source of the 10 T cell receptor beta chains below, sequenced in a study of blood T cells in healthy people across ages. With a J-beta primer mix and a sample-barcoded 5' primer, a second PCR ran 7 to 11 cycles. From the 5' RACE reads, TCRdb called clonotypes with MiXCR, one entry per CDR3 protein. The profile shows around 900,000 distinct CDR3 sequences, 29% of them singletons. The sequenced material came from blood. The source is a woman older than 75 in good health.

As regards this clonotype: This may come from a read error, since a much larger clone is one base off. The chain links TRBV9 to TRBJ2-7, with D possibly matching TRBD2 (7 bases). Germline assignment: CDR1 SGDLS and CDR2 YYNGEE. The germline V and J ends were trimmed by 3 bases and 10 bases, with 20 bases remaining between them. The CDR3 sequence is 14 residues long. The CDR3 spells CASSAAGAGRSQYF. CDR3 sequence (DNA): TGTGCCAGCAGCGCCGCGGGGGCCGGTCGGTCCCAGTACTTC.

This clonotype has ten or more counts. V is TRBV7-2 and J is TRBJ2-7; 11 bases line up with TRBD2. Germline-derived CDR1 and CDR2 are SGHTA and FQGNSA. The CDR3 has 15 residues. V shed 5 bases and J 3 bases; nucleotides not matched to a gene: 6. The DNA of the CDR3 is TGTGCCAGCAGCGCCGCTAGCGGGGGGAGCTACGAGCAGTACTTC. Its protein is CASSAASGGSYEQYF. Full variable domain (missing parts from reference TRBV7-2 and TRBJ2-7): GAGVSQSPSNKVTEKGKDVELRCDPISGHTALYWYRQSLGQGLEFLIYFQGNSAPDKSGLPSDRFSAERTGGSVSTLTIQRTQQEDSAVYLCASSAASGGSYEQYFGPGTRLTVT.

This clonotype showed up many times. The chain uses TRBV12-3 or TRBV12-4 and TRBJ1-6, with 9 bases aligning to TRBD1. The CDR3 extends over 14 amino acids. V shed 6 bases, J shed 7 bases, and the junction held 4 bases outside the gene matches. The CDR3 DNA reads TGTGCCAGCAGACGACAGGGGGGGAATTCACCCCTCCACTTT. This encodes CASRRQGGNSPLHF.

This clonotype turned up a few times. This chain connects TRBV7-2 to TRBJ1-1, with D possibly matching TRBD1 (6 bases). CDR1 is SGHTA, CDR2 FQGNSA, per germline. V was pared by 6 bases and J by 6 bases, with 11 bases between. The length of the CDR3 is 12 residues. The CDR3 region is CASRGAGAEAFF. CDR3 nucleotide sequence: TGTGCCAGCAGGGGGGCCGGGGCTGAAGCTTTCTTT.

This clonotype has a single count. A read error may explain this, as a much larger clone is one base away. The chain carries TRBV4-3 and TRBJ2-5; TRBD2 is a possible D gene (5 bases). Trimming left V 4 bases short and J 11 bases short, with 20 bases between. The CDR3 is made up of 14 amino acids. The germline V gene has CDR1 LGHNA and CDR2 YSLEER. The chain's CDR3 is CASSRTLANNEQYF. DNA of the CDR3: TGCGCCAGCAGCCGAACTCTAGCCAACAATGAGCAGTACTTC.

V and J are TRBV3-1 and TRBJ1-1; 10 bases match TRBD1. The V gene end was trimmed by 5 bases and the J gene end by 5 bases; junction bases not matched to a gene: 8. The CDR3 is made up of 15 amino acids. CDR1 and CDR2 (germline): LGHDT, YNNKEL (reference sequence). The CDR3 spells CASSATGGAETEAFF. CDR3 DNA: TGTGCCAGCAGCGCGACAGGGGGCGCGGAAACTGAAGCTTTCTTT. Filled out from reference TRBV3-1 and TRBJ1-1, the complete variable domain reads DTAVSQTPKYLVTQMGNDKSIKCEQNLGHDTMYWYKQDSKKFLKIMFSYNNKELIINETVPNRFSPKSPDKAHLNLHINSLELGDSAVYFCASSATGGAETEAFFGQGTRLTVV.

The V call is TRBV20-1, the J call TRBJ2-3; TRBD1 matches at 8 bases. CDR1 is DFQATT, CDR2 SNEGSKA, per germline (reference sequence). The CDR3 totals 16 residues. Unmatched junction bases numbered 12, after V lost 3 bases and J lost 4 bases. The CDR3 DNA reads as TGCAGTGCTAGGGGGCTCGGAGGACAGGGCGCAGATACGCAGTATTTT. Translation gives CSARGLGGQGADTQYF.

This clonotype was seen many times. V and J are TRBV20-1 and TRBJ2-5, with D uncertain. Germline loops: CDR1 DFQATT, CDR2 SNEGSKA (reference sequence). The V end was cut by 2 bases, the J end by 2 bases, with 18 bases between. The length of the CDR3 is 16 residues. The CDR3 loop is CSARTNFGVGQETQYF. For the CDR3, the DNA is TGCAGTGCTAGAACCAACTTTGGTGTAGGGCAAGAGACCCAGTACTTC.

The table lists this clonotype with many counts. CDR3 loop: CASSPGGINYGYTF. The DNA of the CDR3 is TGTGCCAGCTCACCGGGGGGGATCAACTATGGCTACACCTTC. V and J are TRBV27 and TRBJ1-2; D may be TRBD1 (5 bases). V lost 8 bases and J 2 bases, leaving 15 bases between the germline ends. Germline CDR1 MNHEY, CDR2 SMNVEV (reference sequence). The CDR3 contains 14 residues.

The sample holds many counts of this clonotype. The chain is built from TRBV3-1 and TRBJ1-5; D unresolved. Trimming cost V 1 base and J 3 bases, with 10 bases left between them. This CDR3 comprises 15 residues. Per germline, CDR1 LGHDT and CDR2 YNNKEL (reference sequence). This chain's CDR3 is CASSQVLGNNQPQHF. CDR3 DNA: TGTGCCAGCAGCCAAGTTCTGGGTAACAATCAGCCCCAGCATTTT.